The clone carrying this T cell receptor (beta chain) was observed once. This entry comes from a study of OX40 agonist ivuxolimab in advanced cancers. V lost 1 base, J lost 8 bases, and 12 bases lay in between. Per the germline V gene, CDR1 is LGHNA and CDR2 is YNFKEQ. CDR3 size: 14 residues. TCRdb's table, derived via immunoSEQ multiplex PCR, lists solely in-frame clones and lacks some. This sample has around 43,000 clones, with about nine tenths found just once. This chain links TRBV4-2 with TRBJ2-1, with a tentative D call TRBD2 (5 bases). The origin of this receptor is an adult with an advanced solid tumor such as melanoma, head and neck, liver or kidney cancer. The sequencing here drew on CD4+ or CD8+ T cells sorted from blood, taken in a trial of the OX40 agonist ivuxolimab. CDR3 protein: CASSQGELGDEQFF. The DNA of the CDR3 is TGTGCCAGCAGCCAAGGGGAACTCGGGGATGAGCAGTTCTTC.